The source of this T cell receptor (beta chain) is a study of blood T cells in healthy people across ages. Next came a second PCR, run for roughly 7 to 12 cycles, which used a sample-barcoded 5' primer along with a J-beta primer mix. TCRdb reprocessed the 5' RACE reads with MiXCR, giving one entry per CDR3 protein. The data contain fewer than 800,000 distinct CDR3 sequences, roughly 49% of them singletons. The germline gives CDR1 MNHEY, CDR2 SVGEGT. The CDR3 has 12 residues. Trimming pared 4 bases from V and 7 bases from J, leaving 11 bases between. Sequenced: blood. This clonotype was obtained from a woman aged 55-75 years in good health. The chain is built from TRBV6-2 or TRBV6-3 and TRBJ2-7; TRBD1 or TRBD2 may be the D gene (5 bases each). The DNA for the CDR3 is TGTGCCAGCAGTTCGGGGCCCGTGGAGCAGTACTTC. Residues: CASSSGPVEQYF.